Listed here are 9 T cell receptor beta chains from one sample, sequenced in a study of T cells in Graves' hyperthyroidism and ophthalmopathy. Amplified TCR beta CDR3 regions came from RNA transcripts. A set of HTBI primers served as the primers for a first-round RT-PCR of the TCR CDR3. MiXCR, run by TCRdb on the multiplex PCR reads, gives a single entry per CDR3 protein. The table includes 550,000 to 600,000 distinct CDR3 sequences, about 45% detected once. Sequenced input: peripheral blood or thyroid tissue (not recorded which). The receptors derive from an adult woman with Graves' disease, either hyperthyroidism or ophthalmopathy (not recorded which).

This clonotype appeared a few times. This sequence joins TRBV10-3 and TRBJ2-5, with D perhaps TRBD2 (5 bases). Germline CDR1 and CDR2: ENHRY and SYGVKD. The CDR3 contains 14 residues. With 5 bases removed from V and 3 bases from J, the gap between germline ends came to 13 bases. DNA of the CDR3: TGTGCCATCAGTAGACCCGGGGAAGAAGAGACCCAGTACTTC. Its protein is CAISRPGEEETQYF.

A word on this clonotype: The conserved closing phenylalanine or tryptophan is absent in this CDR3, likely reflecting a read error. No DNA is shown, since the ends of the CDR3 on it are uncertain; the CDR3 is the one TCRdb lists. The chain combines TRBV7-8 with TRBJ1-3. The CDR3 is 8 amino acids in total, end residues counted. Per germline, CDR1 SGHVS and CDR2 FQNEAQ. CDR3: CASSLTQL.

This clonotype has a count of ten or more. The CDR3 bases are TGCAGCGCGGGGGGTTGGGGTGAAAAACTGTTTTTT. This sequence encodes CSAGGWGEKLFF. The chain couples TRBV29-1 to TRBJ1-4; TRBD1 is a possible D gene (5 bases). The CDR3 covers 12 residues. Germline V gene data show CDR1 as SQVTM and CDR2 as ANQGSEA. Trimming removed 7 bases at V and 7 bases at J, with 13 bases between.

This clonotype was counted at least ten times. The V gene is TRBV2, the J gene TRBJ2-2; tentative D call: TRBD2 (6 bases). Deletions cut 7 bases from V and 9 bases from J, with 9 bases between. The CDR3 extends over 11 amino acids. Germline CDR1 reads SNHLY; CDR2 reads FYNNEI. Here the CDR3 DNA reads TGTGCCAGCACGGCGGGGAGGGAGCTGTTTTTT. Its protein is CASTAGRELFF.

In the case of this clonotype: Germline and junction disagree at one end, which may indicate a read error. The chain recombines TRBV19 with TRBJ1-5; D unresolved. Germline values: CDR1 LNHDA, CDR2 SQIVND (reference sequence). The CDR3 sequence is 10 residues long. The chain's CDR3 is CAKRRQPQHF. CDR3 coding DNA: TGCGCCAAAAGGAGGCAGCCCCAGCATTTT.

The chain recombines TRBV19 with TRBJ1-5; 11 bases fit TRBD1. The CDR3 has 13 amino acids. CDR1 and CDR2 from the germline V gene are LNHDA and SQIVND (reference sequence). The V segment lost 6 bases and the J segment 13 bases; nucleotides outside the gene matches: 8. The CDR3 here is CASRPRGQGAQHF. The CDR3 DNA sequence: TGTGCCAGTAGACCTCGAGGACAGGGGGCGCAGCATTTT.

V usage is TRBV12-3 or TRBV12-4 and J usage is TRBJ2-7, with D perhaps assigned TRBD1 or TRBD2 (6 bases each). The V gene lost 0 bases and the J gene lost 7 bases, with 13 bases spanning the gap. The CDR3 is made up of 14 amino acids. The CDR3: CASSLAGGWGEQYF. The CDR3, as DNA: TGTGCCAGCAGTTTAGCCGGGGGCTGGGGGGAGCAGTACTTC.

V gene TRBV10-2 combines with J gene TRBJ1-1, with TRBD1 identical over 10 bases. V trimming: 5 bases; J trimming: 6 bases; junction bases outside the gene matches: 9. The CDR3 totals 15 residues. The germline V gene encodes CDR1 WSHSY and CDR2 SAAADI. CDR3 sequence: CASSSPGQGRAEAFF. Here the CDR3 DNA reads TGCGCCAGCAGTTCCCCGGGACAGGGGAGGGCTGAAGCTTTCTTT.

The chain employs TRBV12-3 or TRBV12-4 and TRBJ2-7; no reliable D call. This CDR3 contains 15 residues. V was pared by 4 bases and J by 0 bases, with 13 bases between. The CDR3 loop reads CASSYSRRISYEQYF. CDR3 coding DNA: TGTGCCAGCAGTTACTCGCGTAGAATCTCCTACGAGCAGTACTTC.